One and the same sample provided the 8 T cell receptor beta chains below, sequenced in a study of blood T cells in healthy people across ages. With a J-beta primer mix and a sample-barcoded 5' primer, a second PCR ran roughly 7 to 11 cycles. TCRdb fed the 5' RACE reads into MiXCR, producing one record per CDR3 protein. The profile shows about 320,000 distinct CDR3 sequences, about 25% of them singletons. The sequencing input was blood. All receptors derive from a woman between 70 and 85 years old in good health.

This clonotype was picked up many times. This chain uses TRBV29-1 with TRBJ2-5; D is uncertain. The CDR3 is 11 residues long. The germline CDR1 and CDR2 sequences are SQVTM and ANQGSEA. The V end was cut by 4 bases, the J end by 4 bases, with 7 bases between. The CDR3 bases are TGCAGCGTTGGGACCGCAGAGACCCAGTACTTC. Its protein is CSVGTAETQYF. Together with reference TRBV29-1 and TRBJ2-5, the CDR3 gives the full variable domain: SAVISQKPSRDICQRGTSLTIQCQVDSQVTMMFWYRQQPGQSLTLIATANQGSEATYESGFVIDKFPISRPNLTFSTLTVSNMSPEDSSIYLCSVGTAETQYFGPGTRLLVL.

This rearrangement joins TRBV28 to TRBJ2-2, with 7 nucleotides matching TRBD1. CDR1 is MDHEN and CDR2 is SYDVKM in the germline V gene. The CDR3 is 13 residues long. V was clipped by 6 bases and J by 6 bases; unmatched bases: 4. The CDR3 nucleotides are TGTGCCAGCAGCCCCACAGGGGCCGGGGAGCTGTTTTTT. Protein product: CASSPTGAGELFF.

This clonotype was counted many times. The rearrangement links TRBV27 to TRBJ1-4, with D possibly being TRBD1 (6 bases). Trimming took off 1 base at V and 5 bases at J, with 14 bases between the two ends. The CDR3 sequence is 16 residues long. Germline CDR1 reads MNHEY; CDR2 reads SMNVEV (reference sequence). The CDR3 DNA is TGTGCCAGCAGTTTATTCCCAGGGGATGGGAATGAAAAACTGTTTTTT. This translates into CASSLFPGDGNEKLFF.

CDR3 sequence (DNA): TGTGCCAGCAGTGACTTTAACTATGGCTACACCTTC. It translates to CASSDFNYGYTF. This chain connects TRBV6-1 to TRBJ1-2; D remains unclear. CDR1 is MNHNS and CDR2 is SASEGT in the germline V gene. V dropped 3 bases and J dropped 1 base, with 3 bases sitting between them. This CDR3 contains 12 residues.

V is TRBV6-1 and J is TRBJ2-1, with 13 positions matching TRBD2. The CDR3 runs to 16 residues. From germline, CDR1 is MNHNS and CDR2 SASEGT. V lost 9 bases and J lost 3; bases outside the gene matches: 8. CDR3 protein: CARNWGTSGIYNEQFF. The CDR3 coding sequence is TGTGCCAGAAACTGGGGGACTAGCGGGATCTACAATGAGCAGTTCTTC.

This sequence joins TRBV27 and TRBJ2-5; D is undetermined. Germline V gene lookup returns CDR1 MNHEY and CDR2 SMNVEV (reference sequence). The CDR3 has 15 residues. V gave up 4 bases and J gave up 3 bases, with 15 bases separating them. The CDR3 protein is CASSSDGLGEETQYF. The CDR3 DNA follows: TGTGCCAGCAGTTCCGACGGGCTTGGAGAAGAGACCCAGTACTTC.

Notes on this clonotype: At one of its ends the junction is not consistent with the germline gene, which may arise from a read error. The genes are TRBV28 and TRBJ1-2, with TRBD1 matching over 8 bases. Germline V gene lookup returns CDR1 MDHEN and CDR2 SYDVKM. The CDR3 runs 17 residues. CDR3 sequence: CAGSFRTGRERNYGYTF. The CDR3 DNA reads TGTGCCGGCAGTTTCCGGACAGGGAGAGAGCGGAACTATGGCTACACCTTC.

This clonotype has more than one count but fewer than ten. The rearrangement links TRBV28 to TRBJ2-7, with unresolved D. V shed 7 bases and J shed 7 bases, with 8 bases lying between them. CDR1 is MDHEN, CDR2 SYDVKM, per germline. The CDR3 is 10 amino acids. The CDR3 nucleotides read TGTGCCAGCATGTCGTATGAGCAGTACTTC. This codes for CASMSYEQYF.